The T cell receptor (beta chain) described here comes from a study of blood T cells in healthy people across ages. Donor samples were obtained from healthy Caucasian individuals from Russia, aged 6 to 90. Roughly 10 milliliters of peripheral blood were drawn from each donor. A note on this clonotype: Its antigen is currently unknown.

The use of a sample-barcoded 5' primer and a J-beta primer mix characterized a second PCR of about 7 to 12 cycles. TCRdb used MiXCR to reprocess the 5' RACE reads, holding one entry per CDR3 protein. There are roughly 1.5 million distinct CDR3 sequences in the sample; about 42% occur only once, and about 3.8% lies in the top ten. General study points: CMV status of donors was unknown, possibly confounding expanded clonotype changes. When set beside aged donors, long-lived donors presented more naive CD4+ cells and higher diversity.

This receptor was taken from a woman between 18 and 29 years old in good health. The sample consisted of blood.

CDR3 sequence reads: CAWSIIAGVQYF. DNA of the CDR3: TGTGCCTGGAGTATAATAGCGGGGGTTCAGTATTTT. The genes are TRBV30 and TRBJ2-3, with 9 bases that match TRBD2. Germline loops: CDR1 GTSNPN, CDR2 SVGIG (reference sequence). This CDR3 is built from 12 residues. J was trimmed by 12 bases and V by 2 bases; bases with no gene match: 6. Filled out from reference TRBV30 and TRBJ2-3, the complete variable domain reads SQTIHQWPATLVQPVGSPLSLECTVEGTSNPNLYWYRQAAGRGLQLLFYSVGIGQISSEVPQNLSASRPQDRQFILSSKKLLLSDSGFYLCAWSIIAGVQYFGPGTRLTVL.